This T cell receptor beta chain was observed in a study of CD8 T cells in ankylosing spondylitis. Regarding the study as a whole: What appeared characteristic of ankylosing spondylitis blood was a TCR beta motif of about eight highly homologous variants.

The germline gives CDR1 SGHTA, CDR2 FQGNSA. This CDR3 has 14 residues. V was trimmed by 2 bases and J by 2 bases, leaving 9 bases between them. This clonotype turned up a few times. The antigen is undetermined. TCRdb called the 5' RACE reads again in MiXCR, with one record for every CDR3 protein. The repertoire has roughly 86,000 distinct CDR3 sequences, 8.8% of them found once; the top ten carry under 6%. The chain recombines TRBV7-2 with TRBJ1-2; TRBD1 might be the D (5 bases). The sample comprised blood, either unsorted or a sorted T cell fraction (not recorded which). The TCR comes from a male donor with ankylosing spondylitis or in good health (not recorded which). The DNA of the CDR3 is TGTGCCAGCAGCTTAACCGGGGGGAACTATGGCTACACCTTC. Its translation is CASSLTGGNYGYTF.